This TCR beta chain was captured in a study of post-analysis software for immune sequencing data. Study overall: Progressive-relapsing, secondary progressive and relapsing-remitting multiple sclerosis were among the disease courses included. Study observations and caveats: Elevated frequency relative to controls characterized four to six TRBV segments in patients, TRBV5-6, TRBV5-1 and TRBV20-1 among them. Normalized Chao1 diversity in multiple sclerosis patients fell significantly below that of controls. Samples made in the same batch grouped tightly together by F measure.

CDR1 is ENHRY and CDR2 is SYGVKD in the germline V gene. The CDR3 covers 13 residues. Trimming removed 7 bases from V and 1 base from J, with 9 bases in between. On this clonotype: Its antigen is as yet unknown.

TCR beta cDNA libraries had unique molecular identifiers. Yield was 450,000 to 650,000 cDNA molecules from approximately 0.91 to 9.4 million T cells. TCRdb redid the calling of the PCR reads with MiXCR, one entry per CDR3 protein. The profile shows approximately 660,000 distinct CDR3 sequences, roughly three fifths of them singletons. The sequencing input was blood. This chain joins TRBV10-3 and TRBJ2-3, with D perhaps matching TRBD2 (5 bases). The receptor's source is a girl aged 2 to 9 with multiple sclerosis. This chain's CDR3 is CAIKADRTDTQYF. CDR3 sequence (DNA): TGTGCCATCAAAGCGGATCGCACAGATACGCAGTATTTT.